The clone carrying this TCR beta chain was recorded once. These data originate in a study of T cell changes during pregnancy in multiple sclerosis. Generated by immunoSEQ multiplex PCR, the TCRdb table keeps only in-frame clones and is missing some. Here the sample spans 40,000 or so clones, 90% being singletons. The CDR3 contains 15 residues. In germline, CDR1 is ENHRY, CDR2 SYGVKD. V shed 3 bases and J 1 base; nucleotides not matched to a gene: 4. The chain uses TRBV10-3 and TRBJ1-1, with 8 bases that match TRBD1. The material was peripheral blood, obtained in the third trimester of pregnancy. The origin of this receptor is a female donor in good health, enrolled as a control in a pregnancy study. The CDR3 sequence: CAISDDRGSNTEAFF. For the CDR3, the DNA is TGTGCCATCAGTGACGACAGGGGATCGAACACTGAAGCTTTCTTT.